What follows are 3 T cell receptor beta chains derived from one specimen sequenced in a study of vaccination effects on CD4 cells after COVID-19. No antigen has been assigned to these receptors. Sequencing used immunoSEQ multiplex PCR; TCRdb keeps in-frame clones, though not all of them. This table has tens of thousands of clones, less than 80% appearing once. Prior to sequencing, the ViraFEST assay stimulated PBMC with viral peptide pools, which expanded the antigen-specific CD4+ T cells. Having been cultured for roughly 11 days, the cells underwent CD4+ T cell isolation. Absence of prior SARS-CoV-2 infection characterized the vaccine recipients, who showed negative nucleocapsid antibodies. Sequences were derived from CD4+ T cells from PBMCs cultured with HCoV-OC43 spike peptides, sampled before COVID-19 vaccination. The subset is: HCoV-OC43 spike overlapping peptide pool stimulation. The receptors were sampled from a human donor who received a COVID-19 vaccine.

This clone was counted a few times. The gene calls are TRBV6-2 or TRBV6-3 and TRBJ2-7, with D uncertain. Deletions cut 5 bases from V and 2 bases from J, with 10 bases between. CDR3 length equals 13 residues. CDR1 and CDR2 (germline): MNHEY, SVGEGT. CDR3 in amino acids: CASSLQSTYEQYV. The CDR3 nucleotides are TGTGCCAGCAGTCTTCAGTCCACCTACGAGCAGTACGTC.

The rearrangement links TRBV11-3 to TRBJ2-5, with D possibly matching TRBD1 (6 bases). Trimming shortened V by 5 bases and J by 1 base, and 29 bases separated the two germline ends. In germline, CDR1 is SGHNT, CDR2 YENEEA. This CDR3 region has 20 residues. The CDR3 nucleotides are TGTGCCAGCAGCCCCCGGGGTACCGGACAGACCCTGAACCCCCAAGAGACCCAGTACTTC. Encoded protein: CASSPRGTGQTLNPQETQYF.

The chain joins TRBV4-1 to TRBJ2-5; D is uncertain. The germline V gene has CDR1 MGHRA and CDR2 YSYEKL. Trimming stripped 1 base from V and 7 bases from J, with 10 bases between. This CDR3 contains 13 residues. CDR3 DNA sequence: TGCGCCAGCAGCCAAGTCTTGTTCGGGACCCAGTACTTC. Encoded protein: CASSQVLFGTQYF.